This TCR beta chain is from a study of tumor-infiltrating lymphocytes in oesophageal squamous cell carcinoma. MiXCR was run by TCRdb on the PCR reads, yielding one entry per CDR3 protein. Here the sample spans approximately 18,000 distinct CDR3 sequences, around 43% being singletons. CDR3 length: 15 amino acids. The ends were cut back, 1 base at V and 6 bases at J, with 15 bases in the middle. Germline CDR1 SGHVS, CDR2 FQNEAQ. The chain couples TRBV7-8 to TRBJ1-1; D unresolved. Sequencing used normal esophageal tissue next to the tumor. The TCR originated in a female donor with esophageal squamous cell carcinoma. CDR3 nucleotide sequence: TGTGCCAGCAGCTTAGTTTCGTTCCCCTACGCTGAAGCTTTCTTT. Protein: CASSLVSFPYAEAFF.